A single sample is the source of the 32 T cell receptor beta chains below, sequenced in a study of blood T cell repertoires in COVID-19. The method was immunoSEQ multiplex PCR; TCRdb's version includes in-frame clones alone and lacks a portion of them. The sample lists fewer than 450,000 clones, about 89% occurring once. Sequenced sample: peripheral blood. These receptors were taken from a woman aged 50 to 65 with COVID-19, enrolled during active disease.

The rearrangement joins TRBV10-1 to TRBJ1-1, with D possibly being TRBD1 (6 bases). The CDR3 covers 13 residues. V gave up 1 base and J gave up 4 bases, with 7 bases separating them. The V gene's germline CDR1 is WNHNN and CDR2 SYGVQD (reference sequence). CDR3 sequence (DNA): TGCGCCAGCAGTGAGTTAGGGGGCACTGAAGCTTTCTTT. Translating gives CASSELGGTEAFF.

V is TRBV5-6 and J is TRBJ2-1; 14 nucleotides line up with TRBD2. With 4 bases clipped from V and 8 bases from J, the junction kept 5 bases outside the gene matches. Germline V CDR1 and CDR2: SGHDT, YYEEEE. The CDR3 runs 15 residues. The CDR3, as DNA: TGTGCCAGCAGCAGACTAGCGGGAGGGGGCTATGAGCAGTTCTTC. Translating it yields CASSRLAGGGYEQFF. Looking up the rest from reference TRBV5-6 and TRBJ2-1 gives the full variable domain: DAGVTQSPTHLIKTRGQQVTLRCSPKSGHDTVSWYQQALGQGPQFIFQYYEEEERQRGNFPDRFSGHQFPNYSSELNVNALLLGDSALYLCASSRLAGGGYEQFFGPGTRLTVL.

This clone was recorded once. The CDR3 nucleotides read TGTGCCAGCAGCTTAGTAGCGCATGTCTCTTCCTACGAGCAGTACTTC. Its translation is CASSLVAHVSSYEQYF. V usage is TRBV7-2 and J usage is TRBJ2-7; perhaps TRBD2 as D (5 bases). In germline, CDR1 is SGHTA, CDR2 FQGNSA. This CDR3 is 16 amino acids long. Deletions cut 1 base from V and 1 base from J, with 14 bases between.

The chain uses TRBV9 and TRBJ2-1; no definite D call. V lost 0 bases to trimming and J lost 2 bases, with 9 bases between them. Germline V CDR1 and CDR2: SGDLS, YYNGEE. The CDR3 totals 15 residues. The CDR3 coding sequence is TGTGCCAGCAGCGTAGGGTTAGAGGCCTACAATGAGCAGTTCTTC. This sequence encodes CASSVGLEAYNEQFF. Combining the CDR3 with reference TRBV9 and TRBJ2-1 gives the whole variable domain DSGVTQTPKHLITATGQRVTLRCSPRSGDLSVYWYQQSLDQGLQFLIQYYNGEERAKGNILERFSAQQFPDLHSELNLSSLELGDSALYFCASSVGLEAYNEQFFGPGTRLTVL.

V gene TRBV5-8 combines with J gene TRBJ1-2; a possible D gene is TRBD1 (5 bases). CDR1 and CDR2 from the germline V gene are SGHTS and YDEGEE. The germline V and J ends were trimmed by 4 bases and 5 bases, with 18 bases remaining between them. CDR3 size: 15 residues. The CDR3 DNA sequence: TGTGCCAGCAGCGCACAGGAAGGGAGGACGTATGGCTACACCTTC. This sequence encodes CASSAQEGRTYGYTF.

The chain employs TRBV5-1 and TRBJ2-3; 12 bases line up with TRBD1. The CDR3 covers 18 residues. V lost 4 bases, J lost 3 bases, and 12 bases stayed unmatched. Germline-derived CDR1 and CDR2 are SGHRS and YFSETQ. CDR3 DNA: TGCGCCAGCAGCCCTGGCGTTTGGGGACAGGGGGCGACAGATACGCAGTATTTT. Its translation is CASSPGVWGQGATDTQYF.

The chain combines TRBV7-3 with TRBJ2-5; TRBD2 is a possible D gene (5 bases). This CDR3 is 14 amino acids long. V lost 2 bases to trimming and J lost 0 bases, with 7 bases between them. Looked up from germline, CDR1 is SGHTA and CDR2 is FQGTGA. The CDR3 nucleotides read TGTGCCAGCAGCTTAGCGGGTAACCAAGAGACCCAGTACTTC. Protein product: CASSLAGNQETQYF.

The genes are TRBV7-9 and TRBJ2-2; 11 nucleotides align to TRBD2. Trimming at V came to 6 bases and at J to 0 bases, leaving 3 bases not matched to a gene. The CDR3 is made up of 16 amino acids. Per germline, CDR1 SEHNR and CDR2 FQNEAQ (reference sequence). CDR3 loop: CASSGSGRANTGELFF. The DNA of the CDR3 is TGTGCCAGCAGTGGTAGCGGGAGGGCGAACACCGGGGAGCTGTTTTTT.

V is TRBV19 and J is TRBJ2-2, with D tentatively TRBD1 (6 bases). The germline V gene has CDR1 LNHDA and CDR2 SQIVND (reference sequence). The CDR3 length is 16 residues. The germline V and J ends were trimmed by 2 bases and 1 base, with 11 bases remaining between them. CDR3 loop: CASSIRAGVNTGELFF. The CDR3, as DNA: TGTGCCAGTAGTATAAGGGCAGGGGTGAACACCGGGGAGCTGTTTTTT.

This chain uses TRBV24-1 with TRBJ2-3, with D tentatively TRBD2 (5 bases). The CDR3 covers 18 residues. Germline V gene sequence: CDR1 KGHDR, CDR2 SFDVKD. Between the trimmed V and J ends, which lost 0 bases and 0 bases, there was a span of 15 bases. The chain's CDR3 is CATSDLPRPGLSTDTQYF. In DNA, the CDR3 is TGTGCCACCAGTGATTTGCCACGTCCGGGATTAAGCACAGATACGCAGTATTTT.

The rearrangement uses TRBV2 and TRBJ2-1, with TRBD2 matching over 7 bases. This CDR3 is built from 14 residues. The germline V gene encodes CDR1 SNHLY and CDR2 FYNNEI. Germline trimming cut 10 bases from V and 4 bases from J; bases unmatched to any gene: 10. The CDR3 here is CATCRERDYNEQFF. The CDR3 DNA is TGTGCCACCTGTCGGGAGCGGGATTACAATGAGCAGTTCTTC.

The chain combines TRBV24-1 with TRBJ2-3, with TRBD2 matching 9 bases. J lost 5 bases, V lost 2 bases, and 10 bases had no gene match. Germline CDR1 is KGHDR and CDR2 is SFDVKD. The CDR3 has 17 amino acids. Written as DNA, the CDR3 is TGTGCCACCAGTGATTCCCTGCGGCGGGAGGGGCGAGATACGCAGTATTTT. Encoded protein: CATSDSLRREGRDTQYF.

The chain joins TRBV18 to TRBJ1-3; 7 bases align to TRBD1. The CDR3 length is 16 residues. The V segment lost 2 bases and the J segment 0 bases; nucleotides outside the gene matches: 4. Germline V gene data show CDR1 as KGHSH and CDR2 as LQKENI. The CDR3 reads CASSPTRTGSGNTIYF. The CDR3, as DNA: TGTGCCAGCTCACCAACCAGGACAGGCTCTGGAAACACCATATATTTT.

The genes are TRBV14 and TRBJ1-4, with a possible D match to TRBD1 (5 bases). CDR3 length equals 16 residues. Germline CDR1 reads SGHDN; CDR2 reads FVKESK. V was pared by 5 bases and J by 7 bases, with 20 bases between. Here the CDR3 DNA reads TGTGCCAGCAGCTCCTCCCAGGGTTTCCTCGGTGAAAAACTGTTTTTT. It specifies CASSSSQGFLGEKLFF.

This clone was detected once. The chain employs TRBV19 and TRBJ1-2; tentative D call: TRBD1 (5 bases). V was trimmed by 3 bases and J by 3 bases, leaving 14 bases between them. CDR3 length: 15 residues. Germline V gene sequence: CDR1 LNHDA, CDR2 SQIVND (reference sequence). The CDR3 region is CASSIAQGLYYGYTF. The CDR3 bases are TGTGCCAGTAGTATTGCTCAGGGCTTGTACTATGGCTACACCTTC.

The J gene is TRBJ1-2, the V gene TRBV5-1; D possibly corresponds to TRBD1 (6 bases). Looked up from germline, CDR1 is SGHRS and CDR2 is YFSETQ. The CDR3 loop spans 13 amino acids. V lost 3 bases to trimming and J lost 6 bases, with 12 bases between them. The CDR3 DNA reads as TGCGCCAGCAGCTGGCAGGGGCATGATGGCTACACCTTC. It is translated as CASSWQGHDGYTF.

This clone was picked up a small number of times. The V call is TRBV18, the J call TRBJ2-5; no firm D call. The germline V and J ends were trimmed by 6 bases and 1 base, with 18 bases remaining between them. The CDR3 loop spans 16 amino acids. Germline values: CDR1 KGHSH, CDR2 LQKENI. The CDR3 coding sequence is TGTGCCAGCTCGTCAATAACCCTAGTGACCCAAGAGACCCAGTACTTC. Translating gives CASSSITLVTQETQYF.

Many counts were recorded for this clone. The chain carries TRBV24-1 and TRBJ2-1, with 10 bases matching TRBD2. From germline, CDR1 is KGHDR and CDR2 SFDVKD. CDR3 length: 15 residues. The junction had 0 bases not matched to a gene; V was cut back by 3 bases and J by 2 bases. CDR3 protein: CATSDSGRAYNEQFF. CDR3 nucleotides: TGTGCCACCAGTGATAGCGGGAGGGCCTACAATGAGCAGTTCTTC.

The V and J genes are TRBV12-5 and TRBJ2-2, with 10 bases fitting TRBD2. The junction had 19 bases not matched to a gene; V was cut back by 4 bases and J by 8 bases. This CDR3 is built from 19 residues. CDR1 is LGHNT and CDR2 is FRNRAP in the germline V gene. The CDR3 nucleotides read TGTGCTAGTGGTTCCCGGTGGGAGACTAGCGGGTCCTTGGCTGGGGAGCTGTTTTTT. Translated: CASGSRWETSGSLAGELFF.

This sequence joins TRBV5-6 and TRBJ1-2; D remains ambiguous. Trimming took 0 bases from V and 0 from J, leaving 9 bases between them. Germline loops: CDR1 SGHDT, CDR2 YYEEEE. The CDR3 is 15 amino acids. The CDR3 DNA reads as TGTGCCAGCAGCTTGGTCCAGATTTCTAACTATGGCTACACCTTC. This sequence encodes CASSLVQISNYGYTF.

The chain employs TRBV5-4 and TRBJ2-7, with 7 bases matching TRBD1. This CDR3 region has 15 residues. V dropped 4 bases and J dropped 0; count of bases not matched to a gene: 7. CDR1 SGHNT and CDR2 YYREEE come from the germline V gene (reference sequence). In DNA, the CDR3 is TGTGCCAGCAGCCCGACAGGGTCAAGCTCCTACGAGCAGTACTTC. Amino acid sequence: CASSPTGSSSYEQYF.

The rearrangement links TRBV23-1 to TRBJ2-3; 8 positions match TRBD2. TRBV23-1 belongs to the ORF category, with a function that is uncertain. V lost 3 bases and J lost 1; bases outside the gene matches: 18. The CDR3 has 20 residues. The CDR3 is CASSHGERLGTRRRTDTQYF. The CDR3 DNA is TGCGCCAGCAGTCATGGTGAGCGACTCGGGACTAGAAGGCGCACAGATACGCAGTATTTT.

A remark on this clone: The same CDR3 arises from other DNA sequences in this sample as well. V usage is TRBV5-1 and J usage is TRBJ2-1; D might be TRBD1 (6 bases). This CDR3 is 14 amino acids long. V lost 4 bases to trimming and J lost 4 bases, with 12 bases between them. The germline gives CDR1 SGHRS, CDR2 YFSETQ. The CDR3 DNA reads TGCGCCAGCAGCCTAGACAGGAGGTACAATGAGCAGTTCTTC. Translating it yields CASSLDRRYNEQFF.

This clone has only one observation. The chain combines TRBV7-2 with TRBJ2-1; 8 positions agree with TRBD2. Germline V CDR1 and CDR2: SGHTA, FQGNSA. The CDR3 spans 13 residues. Losses at the gene ends were 5 bases for V and 9 bases for J; bases not matched to a gene: 6. CDR3 in DNA: TGTGCCAGCAGCAGAGGGACTAGAGGTGAGCAGTTCTTC. It encodes CASSRGTRGEQFF.

V usage is TRBV7-6 and J usage is TRBJ2-7; 7 bases agree with TRBD2. CDR3 length equals 18 residues. CDR1 is SGHVS and CDR2 is FNYEAQ in the germline V gene. The J segment lost 0 bases and the V segment lost 2 bases, leaving 13 bases of the junction unmatched. CDR3 sequence: CASSLSPGLGISSYEQYF. The CDR3 coding sequence is TGTGCCAGCAGCTTAAGCCCCGGACTAGGGATTAGCTCCTACGAGCAGTACTTC. Based on the CDR3 plus reference TRBV7-6 and TRBJ2-7, the full variable domain is GAGVSQSPRYKVTKRGQDVALRCDPISGHVSLYWYRQALGQGPEFLTYFNYEAQQDKSGLPNDRFSAERPEGSISTLTIQRTEQRDSAMYRCASSLSPGLGISSYEQYFGPGTRLTVT.

For the CDR3, the DNA is TGTGCCAGCAGCCCGGGGGGACGGTTCTCTGGAAACACCATATATTTT. This codes for CASSPGGRFSGNTIYF. The chain recombines TRBV5-6 with TRBJ1-3, with TRBD1 as a possible D gene (5 bases). Germline loops: CDR1 SGHDT, CDR2 YYEEEE. Trimming stripped 4 bases from V and 0 bases from J, with 14 bases between. CDR3 length: 16 residues.

This chain uses TRBV6-1 with TRBJ1-5; D is ambiguous. Looked up from germline, CDR1 is MNHNS and CDR2 is SASEGT. This CDR3 has 16 residues. The ends were cut back, 3 bases at V and 2 bases at J, with 14 bases in the middle. The CDR3 DNA follows: TGTGCCAGCAGTGAGCGGCCGAGAAGTGGCAATCAGCCCCAGCATTTT. It codes for CASSERPRSGNQPQHF.

The chain uses TRBV19 and TRBJ2-6; TRBD1 agrees at 9 bases. The CDR3 has 17 residues. V lost 7 bases to trimming and J lost 0 bases; unmatched junction nucleotides: 7. From germline, CDR1 is LNHDA and CDR2 SQIVND (reference sequence). The CDR3 reads CASNPQGQGSGANVLTF. The CDR3 DNA sequence: TGTGCCAGTAACCCACAGGGACAGGGCTCTGGGGCCAACGTCCTGACTTTC. The entire variable domain, with the rest obtained from reference TRBV19 and TRBJ2-6, is as follows: DGGITQSPKYLFRKEGQNVTLSCEQNLNHDAMYWYRQDPGQGLRLIYYSQIVNDFQKGDIAEGYSVSREKKESFPLTVTSAQKNPTAFYLCASNPQGQGSGANVLTFGAGSRLTVL.

J is TRBJ1-1 and V is TRBV6-6; D is possibly TRBD1 (5 bases). CDR1 and CDR2 from the germline V gene are MNHNY and SVGAGI (reference sequence). The germline V and J ends were trimmed by 0 bases and 0 bases, with 8 bases remaining between them. The CDR3 is made up of 15 amino acids. The CDR3 loop is CASSYSGAMNTEAFF. In nucleotides, the CDR3 is TGTGCCAGCAGTTACTCAGGGGCCATGAACACTGAAGCTTTCTTT.

The CDR3 loop reads CASDEGQGARGYTF. Written as DNA, the CDR3 is TGTGCCAGCGATGAGGGGCAGGGGGCGCGTGGCTACACCTTC. The chain has TRBV2 and TRBJ1-2; 8 bases line up with TRBD1. The CDR3 is made up of 14 amino acids. V trimming: 8 bases; J trimming: 7 bases; junction bases outside the gene matches: 12. CDR1 and CDR2 (germline): SNHLY, FYNNEI. Full variable domain (rest looked up from reference TRBV2 and TRBJ1-2): EPEVTQTPSHQVTQMGQEVILRCVPISNHLYFYWYRQILGQKVEFLVSFYNNEISEKSEIFDDQFSVERPDGSNFTLKIRSTKLEDSAMYFCASDEGQGARGYTFGSGTRLTVV.

V usage is TRBV10-2 and J usage is TRBJ1-1, with D possibly matching TRBD1 (5 bases). Germline V gene sequence: CDR1 WSHSY, CDR2 SAAADI. There are 15 residues in the CDR3. V gave up 1 base and J gave up 2 bases, with 11 bases separating them. The CDR3 DNA is TGCGCCAGCAGTGAGTTGGGACTGCCAAACACTGAAGCTTTCTTT. Amino acid sequence: CASSELGLPNTEAFF.

The genes are TRBV6-6 and TRBJ1-6, with unresolved D. The CDR3 totals 13 residues. V was shortened by 4 bases and J by 7 bases, with 8 bases between the two germline ends. Germline CDR1 reads MNHNY; CDR2 reads SVGAGI (reference sequence). The CDR3 nucleotides read TGTGCCAGCAGTTTCTCCCCGAATTCACCCCTCCACTTT. It yields the protein CASSFSPNSPLHF.